This TCR beta chain was identified in a study of regulatory T cells in long-lasting Graves disease. The table lists this clonotype with a few counts. Germline values: CDR1 SEHNR, CDR2 FQNEAQ (reference sequence). This CDR3 has 15 residues. Trimming took 5 bases from V and 5 from J, leaving 18 bases between them. Indicated time point: newly diagnosed GD, antithyroid drugs for less than 3 months. RNA from PBMCs was the source of the TCR library. With iRepertoire HTBI primers and Arm-PCR of CDR3 regions, TCR beta libraries were built. MiXCR, applied by TCRdb to the multiplex PCR reads, yields one record per CDR3 protein. Altogether about 430,000 distinct CDR3 sequences are present, 15% being singletons, with the ten largest covering roughly 7.7%. In addition, the sample was reused for a study of T cells in Graves' hyperthyroidism and ophthalmopathy. That report notes: Ophthalmopathy got predicted by the model a median approximately 6.4 months before its onset.

The V call is TRBV7-9, the J call TRBJ1-2, with a possible D match to TRBD1 (6 bases). The starting material was peripheral blood mononuclear cells (PBMCs), obtained at new diagnosis, from a patient treated with antithyroid drugs. The clonotype comes from a woman aged 40 to 50 with Graves disease. DNA for the CDR3: TGTGCCAGCAGCGGAGACCAGCCAGGGGTATATGGCTACACCTTC. Translated: CASSGDQPGVYGYTF.